The 32 T cell receptor beta chains below were found in one sample sequenced in a study of T cells in Graves' hyperthyroidism and ophthalmopathy. TCR beta CDR3 region amplification was performed from RNA transcripts. Primed by the HTBI set, a first-round RT-PCR was run on the TCR CDR3. TCRdb re-called the multiplex PCR reads through MiXCR, storing one row per CDR3 protein. This sample has some 440,000 distinct CDR3 sequences, with approximately 14% found just once. The sample comprised blood. The receptors stem from a young woman with Graves' hyperthyroidism.

The table lists this clonotype with many counts. The rearrangement uses TRBV5-4 and TRBJ2-7; TRBD2 aligns across 7 bases. The germline CDR1 and CDR2 sequences are SGHNT and YYREEE (reference sequence). With 5 bases clipped from V and 0 bases from J, the junction kept 8 bases outside the gene matches. This CDR3 is built from 15 residues. CDR3 sequence (DNA): TGTGCCAGCAGTCTGGGGGAGGGGAACTCCTACGAGCAGTACTTC. Translated: CASSLGEGNSYEQYF.

At least ten counts were recorded for this clonotype. The V gene is TRBV20-1, the J gene TRBJ2-3, with 9 bases fitting TRBD2. The CDR3 has 15 residues. Looked up from germline, CDR1 is DFQATT and CDR2 is SNEGSKA (reference sequence). J lost 2 bases, V lost 1 base, and 4 bases had no gene match. CDR3 nucleotides: TGCAGTGCTAGAGGTAGCGGGGGACTCACAGATACGCAGTATTTT. Protein product: CSARGSGGLTDTQYF.

This clonotype was seen many times. The CDR3 spells CASPKGDRGRANYGYTF. The CDR3 coding sequence is TGTGCCAGTCCGAAGGGGGACAGGGGTCGCGCAAACTATGGCTACACCTTC. This chain joins TRBV19 and TRBJ1-2, with 10 bases that match TRBD1. Germline V gives CDR1 LNHDA, CDR2 SQIVND (reference sequence). Trimming took 8 bases from V and 2 from J; bases not matched to a gene: 14. This CDR3 has 17 amino acids.

Ten or more counts support this clonotype. This chain links TRBV7-3 with TRBJ2-3; TRBD2 matches 7 bases. Trimming took 3 bases from V and 11 from J; bases not matched to a gene: 11. This CDR3 is built from 14 residues. The germline CDR1 and CDR2 sequences are SGHTA and FQGTGA. The chain's CDR3 is CASSLGPAGSKQYF. CDR3 DNA: TGTGCCAGCAGCTTGGGGCCAGCGGGGTCCAAGCAGTATTTT.

In this sample, this clonotype turned up many times. V usage is TRBV12-3 or TRBV12-4 and J usage is TRBJ1-1; D gene ambiguous. Deletions cut 1 base from V and 7 bases from J, with 4 bases between. The CDR3 has 11 amino acids. This CDR3 reads CASSLEFEAFF. The CDR3 DNA reads TGTGCCAGCAGTTTAGAATTTGAAGCTTTCTTT.

The chain joins TRBV6-1 to TRBJ2-7; 11 nucleotides match TRBD1. CDR1 is MNHNS and CDR2 is SASEGT in the germline V gene. The CDR3 has 13 residues. Germline trimming cut 8 bases from V and 5 bases from J; bases unmatched to any gene: 5. The CDR3 loop is CASGGQGVHEQYF. The CDR3 DNA is TGTGCCAGCGGGGGACAGGGGGTACACGAGCAGTACTTC.

The table lists this clonotype with many counts. This sequence joins TRBV12-3 or TRBV12-4 and TRBJ2-7, with 10 bases matching TRBD2. There are 15 residues in the CDR3. Trimming cost V 6 bases and J 4 bases; bases outside gene matches: 9. CDR3 residues: CASSPGLASPYEQYF. CDR3 nucleotide sequence: TGTGCCAGCAGCCCGGGACTAGCGAGCCCTTACGAGCAGTACTTC.

This clonotype was detected many times. The chain employs TRBV28 and TRBJ1-5; TRBD1 is a possible D gene (5 bases). The CDR3 sequence is 15 residues long. The ends were cut back, 3 bases at V and 7 bases at J, with 16 bases in the middle. Looked up from germline, CDR1 is MDHEN and CDR2 is SYDVKM. Here the CDR3 DNA reads TGTGCCAGCAGTTTGGGCAGGGCCCAATTGCAGCCCCAGCATTTT. It yields the protein CASSLGRAQLQPQHF.

The table lists this clonotype with many counts. This chain links TRBV5-1 with TRBJ2-7, with 11 bases lining up with TRBD2. The CDR3 extends over 16 amino acids. CDR1 and CDR2 from the germline V gene are SGHRS and YFSETQ. The V gene end was trimmed by 2 bases and the J gene end by 1 base; junction bases not matched to a gene: 5. For the CDR3, the DNA is TGCGCCAGCAGCTTCTCTAGCGGGGGGCAATCCTACGAGCAGTACTTC. It codes for CASSFSSGGQSYEQYF. Complete variable domain (other parts from reference TRBV5-1 and TRBJ2-7): KAGVTQTPRYLIKTRGQQVTLSCSPISGHRSVSWYQQTPGQGLQFLFEYFSETQRNKGNFPGRFSGRQFSNSRSEMNVSTLELGDSALYLCASSFSSGGQSYEQYFGPGTRLTVT.

This clonotype was seen many times. V and J are TRBV20-1 and TRBJ1-3; maybe TRBD1 (5 bases). V was shortened by 3 bases and J by 3 bases, with 12 bases between the two germline ends. Germline V gene lookup returns CDR1 DFQATT and CDR2 SNEGSKA (reference sequence). The CDR3 is 14 amino acids. CDR3 bases: TGCAGTGCTAGCGAGGGGTGGTATGGAAACACCATATATTTT. Residues: CSASEGWYGNTIYF.

This clonotype was detected many times. The V call is TRBV6-2 or TRBV6-3, the J call TRBJ2-1; D not certain. There are 14 residues in the CDR3. Germline CDR1 MNHEY, CDR2 SVGEGT. V lost 6 bases, J lost 4 bases, and 13 bases lay in between. The CDR3 DNA reads as TGTGCCAGCAGGGGCCGGTTAGGGTACAATGAGCAGTTCTTC. This codes for CASRGRLGYNEQFF.

This clonotype came up many times. The CDR3 sequence is CASSLAGLAACNEQFF. Written as DNA, the CDR3 is TGTGCCAGCAGCCTGGCGGGACTAGCGGCGTGCAATGAGCAGTTCTTC. The chain is built from TRBV6-2 or TRBV6-3 and TRBJ2-1, with TRBD2 matching over 11 bases. The germline gives CDR1 MNHEY, CDR2 SVGEGT. The junction had 10 bases not matched to a gene; V was cut back by 6 bases and J by 6 bases. The CDR3 is made up of 16 amino acids.

At least ten counts were recorded for this clonotype. V gene TRBV20-1 combines with J gene TRBJ2-1, with D possibly TRBD2 on 7 matching bases. The CDR3 is 15 amino acids. Germline loops: CDR1 DFQATT, CDR2 SNEGSKA (reference sequence). Trimming took off 1 base at V and 3 bases at J, with 13 bases between the two ends. The CDR3 protein is CSARVKGGNYNEQFF. CDR3 DNA: TGCAGTGCTAGAGTTAAGGGGGGGAACTACAATGAGCAGTTCTTC.

In its sample, this clonotype was seen a few times. J is TRBJ2-1 and V is TRBV4-1; D not certain. Germline V gene sequence: CDR1 MGHRA, CDR2 YSYEKL. CDR3 length: 12 amino acids. V was shortened by 4 bases and J by 5 bases, with 6 bases between the two germline ends. CDR3 DNA: TGCGCCAGCAGCCCCGAGAACAATGAGCAGTTCTTC. This encodes CASSPENNEQFF.

The chain joins TRBV7-3 to TRBJ2-3; tentatively, D is TRBD1 or TRBD2 (5 bases each). Germline V gene data show CDR1 as SGHTA and CDR2 as FQGTGA. Trimming cost V 5 bases and J 1 base, with 22 bases left between them. There are 18 residues in the CDR3. DNA for the CDR3: TGTGCCAGCAGCGCCCCACAACTAGGGGAAGTGGGCACAGATACGCAGTATTTT. Translated: CASSAPQLGEVGTDTQYF.

This CDR3 is CAIRDMVNSPLHF. CDR3 DNA: TGTGCCATACGGGACATGGTTAATTCACCCCTCCACTTT. This chain links TRBV10-3 with TRBJ1-6; possible D gene TRBD1, 6 bases. Germline loops: CDR1 ENHRY, CDR2 SYGVKD. V lost 9 bases, J lost 6 bases, and 12 bases lay in between. CDR3 length: 13 residues.

This clonotype was counted many times. V is TRBV30 and J is TRBJ1-1; D remains unclear. Between the trimmed V and J ends, which lost 5 bases and 0 bases, there was a span of 4 bases. Germline loops: CDR1 GTSNPN, CDR2 SVGIG (reference sequence). This CDR3 is built from 11 residues. The CDR3 nucleotides are TGTGCCTGGCAAGTGAACACTGAAGCTTTCTTT. Translated: CAWQVNTEAFF. The whole variable domain, filled in from reference TRBV30 and TRBJ1-1, reads SQTIHQWPATLVQPVGSPLSLECTVEGTSNPNLYWYRQAAGRGLQLLFYSVGIGQISSEVPQNLSASRPQDRQFILSSKKLLLSDSGFYLCAWQVNTEAFFGQGTRLTVV.

This clonotype is a singleton in its sample. The CDR3 DNA is TGTGCCAGCAGTCCACGTGGGACTGACTCCTACGAGCAGTACTTC. Protein product: CASSPRGTDSYEQYF. The chain couples TRBV12-3 or TRBV12-4 to TRBJ2-7; perhaps TRBD2 as D (6 bases). V shed 5 bases and J shed 0 bases, with 14 bases lying between them. This CDR3 region has 15 residues.

This clonotype was counted ten times or more. In DNA form, the CDR3 reads TGCAGTGCTAGAGATGGGTGGGGCCTCACCGGGGAGCTGTTTTTT. Residues: CSARDGWGLTGELFF. The rearrangement joins TRBV20-1 to TRBJ2-2; D possibly corresponds to TRBD1 (5 bases). Germline V gene data show CDR1 as DFQATT and CDR2 as SNEGSKA (reference sequence). The CDR3 runs 15 residues. V gave up 0 bases and J gave up 4 bases, with 12 bases separating them.

The CDR3 here is CASSGDIDFTDTQYF. For the CDR3, the DNA is TGTGCCAGCAGTGGGGACATAGACTTCACAGATACGCAGTATTTT. The chain is built from TRBV28 and TRBJ2-3, with a weak D call TRBD1 (6 bases). Trimming left V 5 bases short and J 2 bases short, with 14 bases between. The CDR3 sequence is 15 residues long. Germline lookup yields CDR1 MDHEN and CDR2 SYDVKM. Looking up the rest from reference TRBV28 and TRBJ2-3 gives the full variable domain: DVKVTQSSRYLVKRTGEKVFLECVQDMDHENMFWYRQDPGLGLRLIYFSYDVKMKEKGDIPEGYSVSREKKERFSLILESASTNQTSMYLCASSGDIDFTDTQYFGPGTRLTVL.

At least ten counts were recorded for this clonotype. This chain links TRBV6-1 with TRBJ1-5, with a weak D call TRBD1 (5 bases). The CDR3 loop spans 15 amino acids. Germline V CDR1 and CDR2: MNHNS, SASEGT. The V end lost 2 bases, the J end lost 3 bases, and 11 bases lay between the germline ends. The CDR3 loop is CASSETGGSNQPQHF. The CDR3 DNA sequence: TGTGCCAGCAGTGAAACGGGGGGGTCCAATCAGCCCCAGCATTTT.

This clonotype was counted ten times or more. The chain joins TRBV3-1 to TRBJ1-4; no clear D gene. Germline CDR1 reads LGHDT; CDR2 reads YNNKEL (reference sequence). V was shortened by 5 bases and J by 2 bases, with 6 bases between the two germline ends. This CDR3 contains 13 residues. CDR3 loop: CASSYGTNEKLFF. CDR3 nucleotides: TGTGCCAGCAGCTACGGGACTAATGAAAAACTGTTTTTT.

This chain connects TRBV12-3 or TRBV12-4 to TRBJ2-5; weak D call: TRBD1 (6 bases). The CDR3 is 16 residues long. V was trimmed by 0 bases and J by 4 bases, leaving 15 bases between them. CDR3 amino acids: CASSLAGDKGGETQYF. The DNA for the CDR3 is TGTGCCAGCAGTTTAGCGGGGGACAAGGGTGGAGAGACCCAGTACTTC.

This clonotype was detected a few times. This sequence joins TRBV19 and TRBJ2-3; 7 bases are shared with TRBD1. The J segment lost 4 bases and the V segment lost 7 bases, leaving 8 bases of the junction unmatched. Germline V gene sequence: CDR1 LNHDA, CDR2 SQIVND (reference sequence). There are 14 residues in the CDR3. This chain's CDR3 is CASKDRASADTQYF. DNA of the CDR3: TGTGCCAGTAAAGACAGGGCTTCCGCAGATACGCAGTATTTT.

The J gene is TRBJ2-3, the V gene TRBV2; D uncertain. The CDR3 loop spans 11 amino acids. CDR1 and CDR2 (germline): SNHLY, FYNNEI. V was shortened by 6 bases and J by 4 bases, with 5 bases between the two germline ends. This CDR3 is CASRLSDTQYF. In nucleotides, the CDR3 is TGTGCCAGCAGGCTCTCAGATACGCAGTATTTT. Variable domain in full (rest from reference TRBV2 and TRBJ2-3): EPEVTQTPSHQVTQMGQEVILRCVPISNHLYFYWYRQILGQKVEFLVSFYNNEISEKSEIFDDQFSVERPDGSNFTLKIRSTKLEDSAMYFCASRLSDTQYFGPGTRLTVL.

Concerning this clonotype itself: A read error may explain this, as a much larger clone is one base away. The rearrangement links TRBV6-1 to TRBJ1-2; 8 nucleotides match TRBD1. The CDR3 loop spans 13 amino acids. Looked up from germline, CDR1 is MNHNS and CDR2 is SASEGT. The DNA of the CDR3 is TGTGCCAGCAGGGACAGGGTAAACTATGTCTACACCTTC. Amino acid sequence: CASRDRVNYVYTF.

At least ten counts were recorded for this clonotype. This chain links TRBV10-3 with TRBJ2-7; 9 positions match TRBD1. J was trimmed by 6 bases and V by 10 bases; bases with no gene match: 16. The CDR3 spans 15 residues. Germline V gives CDR1 ENHRY, CDR2 SYGVKD. As DNA, the CDR3 is TGTGCCACCGCCGACCGGGACAGGGATGGTGGCGAGCAGTACTTC. It translates to CATADRDRDGGEQYF.

This clonotype was found many times. This CDR3 reads CASSLTGNEKLFF. The CDR3 DNA is TGTGCCAGCAGTTTAACGGGGAATGAAAAACTGTTTTTT. The chain employs TRBV28 and TRBJ1-4, with D unclear. The V gene's germline CDR1 is MDHEN and CDR2 SYDVKM. The V end was cut by 2 bases, the J end by 5 bases, with 6 bases between. The CDR3 covers 13 residues.

In its sample, this clonotype was seen many times. V gene TRBV20-1 combines with J gene TRBJ1-2, with D hard to call. The CDR3 has 14 residues. The V gene's germline CDR1 is DFQATT and CDR2 SNEGSKA (reference sequence). Trimming removed 1 base at V and 6 bases at J, with 15 bases between. In DNA, the CDR3 is TGCAGTGCTAGAGGGGGAGGGCCTGGGGATGGCTACACCTTC. Its protein is CSARGGGPGDGYTF.

This clonotype was detected ten times or more. V is TRBV6-1 and J is TRBJ2-7; 9 bases match TRBD2. The CDR3 spans 16 residues. Germline V gene lookup returns CDR1 MNHNS and CDR2 SASEGT. Losses at the gene ends were 6 bases for V and 6 bases for J; bases not matched to a gene: 15. In DNA form, the CDR3 reads TGTGCCAGCAGACTTTGGACTAGCGAGCAATTTAGCGAGCAGTACTTC. Amino acid sequence: CASRLWTSEQFSEQYF.

At least ten counts were recorded for this clonotype. CDR3 region: CASSRGTNTGELFF. Written as DNA, the CDR3 is TGTGCCAGCTCGAGGGGTACCAACACCGGGGAGCTGTTTTTT. The chain joins TRBV11-1 to TRBJ2-2, with D perhaps TRBD1 or TRBD2 (5 bases each). The CDR3 has 14 amino acids. Trimming took off 8 bases at V and 2 bases at J, with 12 bases between the two ends. The V gene's germline CDR1 is SGHAT and CDR2 FQDESV (reference sequence).

This clonotype was recorded at least ten times. V gene TRBV7-3 combines with J gene TRBJ2-1; D could derive from TRBD1 or TRBD2 (5 bases each). This CDR3 contains 15 residues. The V gene lost 3 bases and the J gene lost 3 bases, with 12 bases spanning the gap. Germline CDR1 reads SGHTA; CDR2 reads FQGTGA. This CDR3 is CASSLSGTDYNEQFF. The CDR3 DNA reads TGTGCCAGCAGCTTGTCAGGGACGGACTACAATGAGCAGTTCTTC.